The 4 T cell receptor beta chains listed next were all sequenced from one sample in a study of OX40 agonist ivuxolimab in advanced cancers. Sequenced by immunoSEQ multiplex PCR; TCRdb stores in-frame clones only, minus some. The repertoire consists of approximately 35,000 clones, with 92% occurring once and the leading ten covering 25% to 35%. The source was CD4+ or CD8+ T cells sorted from blood, collected in a trial of the OX40 agonist ivuxolimab. The source is an adult with an advanced solid tumor such as melanoma, head and neck, liver or kidney cancer.

The rearrangement links TRBV30 to TRBJ1-1; tentatively, D is TRBD1 (6 bases). V was cut by 8 bases and J by 4 bases, with 14 bases left in between. The CDR3 extends over 12 amino acids. The germline V gene encodes CDR1 GTSNPN and CDR2 SVGIG (reference sequence). The chain's CDR3 is CALGGAATEAFF. The CDR3 nucleotides are TGTGCCCTAGGGGGGGCCGCCACTGAAGCTTTCTTT.

The genes are TRBV5-6 and TRBJ1-6; 9 positions agree with TRBD1. The junction had 1 base not matched to a gene; V was cut back by 0 bases and J by 6 bases. This CDR3 has 15 amino acids. Germline CDR1 is SGHDT and CDR2 is YYEEEE. The CDR3 loop reads CASSLEQGANSPLHF. The CDR3 DNA reads TGTGCCAGCAGCTTGGAACAGGGGGCTAATTCACCCCTCCACTTT.

The gene calls are TRBV12-5 and TRBJ1-1; TRBD1 matches 11 bases. This CDR3 region has 13 residues. Germline V gives CDR1 LGHNT, CDR2 FRNRAP. V shed 9 bases, J shed 1 base, and the junction held 1 base outside the gene matches. The CDR3 loop reads CASGTGGNTEAFF. The CDR3 DNA reads as TGTGCTAGCGGGACAGGGGGGAACACTGAAGCTTTCTTT.

The gene calls are TRBV7-2 and TRBJ2-3; 10 positions agree with TRBD2. Germline CDR1 and CDR2: SGHTA and FQGNSA. The CDR3 consists of 15 residues. The trim removed 5 bases at V and 2 bases at J, leaving 4 bases unmatched. DNA for the CDR3: TGTGCCAGCAGCCACGGACTAGCGGCCACAGATACGCAGTATTTT. Its translation: CASSHGLAATDTQYF.